This T cell receptor beta chain was retrieved from a study of OX40 agonist ivuxolimab in advanced cancers. Study-wide context: Antecedent anti-PD-1, anti-PD-L1 or anti-CTLA-4 therapy was permissible, with over 35% having received some.

Data came from immunoSEQ multiplex PCR; TCRdb stores just in-frame clones and leaves some out. The sample shows about 72,000 clones, over 75% of them seen only once. The CDR3 spans 15 residues. Unmatched junction bases numbered 3, after V lost 0 bases and J lost 3 bases. Germline V gene data show CDR1 as SGHRS and CDR2 as YFSETQ. Remarks on this clone: What it recognizes is unknown.

Overall study results and limits: More expanded clones were found, on average, in CD8+ than in CD4+ T cells.

The source was CD4+ or CD8+ T cells sorted from blood, collected in a trial of the OX40 agonist ivuxolimab. The sequence was collected from an adult with an advanced solid tumor such as melanoma, head and neck, liver or kidney cancer. The rearrangement uses TRBV5-1 and TRBJ2-7; TRBD2 agrees at 10 bases. The CDR3 coding sequence is TGCGCCAGCAGCTTGGCCCTAGCGGGGGTCTACGAGCAGTACTTC. Protein product: CASSLALAGVYEQYF. The full variable domain, in which reference TRBV5-1 and TRBJ2-7 provide the parts outside the CDR3, is KAGVTQTPRYLIKTRGQQVTLSCSPISGHRSVSWYQQTPGQGLQFLFEYFSETQRNKGNFPGRFSGRQFSNSRSEMNVSTLELGDSALYLCASSLALAGVYEQYFGPGTRLTVT.